Below, 23 T cell receptor beta chains from the same sample are listed, as sequenced in a study of cytomegalovirus exposure and HLA in healthy donors. PCR involved 60 Vbeta and 13 Jbeta primers. The protocol was immunoSEQ multiplex PCR, while the TCRdb copy is restricted to in-frame clones and leaves out a portion. The sample includes approximately 140,000 clones, approximately 86% seen only once; the top ten take 0.51%. The sequenced sample consisted of PBMCs. These receptors originate from a woman aged 40 to 50 in good health and CMV-seronegative.

This chain links TRBV25-1 with TRBJ2-7; no firm D call. The CDR3 length is 10 residues. CDR1 MGHDK and CDR2 SYGVNS come from the germline V gene. The ends were cut back, 4 bases at V and 6 bases at J, with 4 bases in the middle. The CDR3 protein is CASSGGEQYF. CDR3 DNA sequence: TGTGCCAGCAGTGGAGGCGAGCAGTACTTC.

The V gene is TRBV5-8, the J gene TRBJ1-1; 9 nucleotides line up with TRBD1. J lost 0 bases, V lost 1 base, and 7 bases had no gene match. The germline gives CDR1 SGHTS, CDR2 YDEGEE. The CDR3 is 17 residues long. The CDR3 here is CASSLTGTGTLNTEAFF. The CDR3 coding sequence is TGTGCCAGCAGCTTGACCGGGACAGGGACCCTGAACACTGAAGCTTTCTTT.

This chain uses TRBV5-4 with TRBJ2-5; D may be TRBD2 (5 bases). The V gene lost 0 bases and the J gene lost 4 bases, with 13 bases spanning the gap. This CDR3 comprises 15 residues. Germline-derived CDR1 and CDR2 are SGHNT and YYREEE (reference sequence). The CDR3 sequence is CASSLDRTGIETQYF. The DNA for the CDR3 is TGTGCCAGCAGCTTGGATCGGACGGGGATAGAGACCCAGTACTTC.

This chain joins TRBV19 and TRBJ2-1; unclear D gene. The CDR3 has 13 residues. Trimming pared 7 bases from V and 0 bases from J, leaving 7 bases between. Germline assignment: CDR1 LNHDA and CDR2 SQIVND (reference sequence). The CDR3 sequence: CASNPSSYNEQFF. Here the CDR3 DNA reads TGTGCCAGTAACCCTAGCTCCTACAATGAGCAGTTCTTC. The complete variable domain, with remaining parts taken from reference TRBV19 and TRBJ2-1, reads DGGITQSPKYLFRKEGQNVTLSCEQNLNHDAMYWYRQDPGQGLRLIYYSQIVNDFQKGDIAEGYSVSREKKESFPLTVTSAQKNPTAFYLCASNPSSYNEQFFGPGTRLTVL.

Details on this clone: The sample carries other DNA sequences with the same CDR3. The chain uses TRBV28 and TRBJ1-6; 11 bases agree with TRBD1. The CDR3 totals 14 residues. The V gene end was trimmed by 6 bases and the J gene end by 8 bases; junction bases not matched to a gene: 3. The V gene's germline CDR1 is MDHEN and CDR2 SYDVKM. In nucleotides, the CDR3 is TGTGCCAGCAGCCCGGGACAGGGGGATTCACCCCTCCACTTT. Its translation is CASSPGQGDSPLHF.

CDR3 residues: CASSWIKGQGLGEQYF. The DNA of the CDR3 is TGTGCCAGCAGCTGGATAAAGGGACAGGGACTCGGCGAGCAGTACTTC. This chain joins TRBV13 and TRBJ2-5, with 9 bases identical to TRBD1. The J call is doubtful: the DNA matches TRBJ2-7 better. The CDR3 has 16 residues. Germline V gene lookup returns CDR1 PRHDT and CDR2 FYEKMQ (reference sequence).

The rearrangement joins TRBV11-2 to TRBJ2-5; D is ambiguous. Germline V lookup: CDR1 SGHAT, CDR2 FQNNGV. This CDR3 comprises 14 residues. V was cut by 0 bases and J by 2 bases, with 7 bases left in between. The CDR3 bases are TGTGCCAGCAGCTTAGAGAGGCAGCAAGAGACCCAGTACTTC. This encodes CASSLERQQETQYF.

This chain links TRBV19 with TRBJ2-3, with TRBD2 identical over 8 bases. The germline CDR1 and CDR2 sequences are LNHDA and SQIVND (reference sequence). Trimming cost V 5 bases and J 2 bases; bases outside gene matches: 6. CDR3 length: 15 residues. The CDR3 reads CASSPRLAPTDTQYF. Written as DNA, the CDR3 is TGTGCCAGTAGTCCCAGACTAGCGCCCACAGATACGCAGTATTTT. The full variable domain, with the rest looked up from reference TRBV19 and TRBJ2-3, is DGGITQSPKYLFRKEGQNVTLSCEQNLNHDAMYWYRQDPGQGLRLIYYSQIVNDFQKGDIAEGYSVSREKKESFPLTVTSAQKNPTAFYLCASSPRLAPTDTQYFGPGTRLTVL.

The chain links TRBV5-8 to TRBJ2-7; 9 nucleotides line up with TRBD2. The trim removed 6 bases at V and 2 bases at J, leaving 9 bases unmatched. CDR3 length equals 15 residues. In germline, CDR1 is SGHTS, CDR2 YDEGEE. CDR3 loop: CASNHIAGVAYEQYF. CDR3 bases: TGTGCCAGCAACCATATAGCGGGAGTAGCCTACGAGCAGTACTTC.

On this clone itself: Other DNA sequences in the sample encode the same CDR3. V gene TRBV5-1 combines with J gene TRBJ2-5; unclear D gene. CDR1 and CDR2 from the germline V gene are SGHRS and YFSETQ. This CDR3 is built from 15 residues. Trimming took 0 bases from V and 1 from J, leaving 10 bases between them. The CDR3 reads CASSLAGSAQETQYF. CDR3 nucleotides: TGCGCCAGCAGCTTGGCCGGGTCAGCCCAAGAGACCCAGTACTTC.

V gene TRBV12-5 combines with J gene TRBJ2-5, with D perhaps matching TRBD1 (6 bases). In germline, CDR1 is LGHNT, CDR2 FRNRAP. V was pared by 1 base and J by 5 bases, with 17 bases between. This CDR3 spans 16 amino acids. Here the CDR3 reads CASGLAQGWGWETQYF. CDR3 bases: TGTGCTAGTGGTTTGGCACAGGGATGGGGGTGGGAGACCCAGTACTTC. The whole variable domain, filled in from reference TRBV12-5 and TRBJ2-5, reads DARVTQTPRHKVTEMGQEVTMRCQPILGHNTVFWYRQTMMQGLELLAYFRNRAPLDDSGMPKDRFSAEMPDATLATLKIQPSEPRDSAVYFCASGLAQGWGWETQYFGPGTRLLVL.

This clone was detected once. The rearrangement uses TRBV11-3 and TRBJ2-1; no firm D call. The CDR3 covers 12 residues. Germline V gives CDR1 SGHNT, CDR2 YENEEA. V was cut by 5 bases and J by 8 bases, with 10 bases left in between. For the CDR3, the DNA is TGTGCCAGCAGCCCGGTAGCCCATGAGCAGTTCTTC. Its translation is CASSPVAHEQFF.

This clone has only a few counts. The chain uses TRBV7-9 and TRBJ1-3, with 7 nucleotides matching TRBD1. Germline CDR1 SEHNR, CDR2 FQNEAQ (reference sequence). V was pared by 5 bases and J by 4 bases, with 5 bases of the junction left unmatched. This CDR3 contains 14 residues. In DNA, the CDR3 is TGTGCCAGCAGCAACCCGGGACAGGGAAACACCATATATTTT. Translation gives CASSNPGQGNTIYF.

The V call is TRBV6-5, the J call TRBJ1-1, with D possibly matching TRBD1 (5 bases). This CDR3 comprises 11 residues. V was shortened by 5 bases and J by 9 bases, with 10 bases between the two germline ends. Germline V gene sequence: CDR1 MNHEY, CDR2 SVGAGI. The CDR3: CASSGHQKAFF. CDR3 nucleotides: TGTGCCAGCAGTGGACACCAAAAAGCTTTCTTT.

CDR3 in amino acids: CATASGTDTQYF. The CDR3 DNA reads TGTGCCACCGCTAGCGGCACAGATACGCAGTATTTT. The chain joins TRBV10-3 to TRBJ2-3; a possible D gene is TRBD2 (6 bases). The CDR3 is 12 amino acids. V lost 10 bases and J 1 base, leaving 9 bases between the germline ends. Germline V gives CDR1 ENHRY, CDR2 SYGVKD.

V and J are TRBV7-3 and TRBJ2-1, with D uncertain. This CDR3 contains 11 residues. Trimming shortened V by 3 bases and J by 9 bases, and 6 bases separated the two germline ends. The V gene's germline CDR1 is SGHTA and CDR2 FQGTGA. CDR3: CASSLAGEQFF. The CDR3 region has the DNA TGTGCCAGCAGCTTGGCTGGTGAGCAGTTCTTC.

The rearrangement links TRBV10-3 to TRBJ1-6; D unresolved. CDR3 length equals 16 residues. CDR1 is ENHRY and CDR2 is SYGVKD in the germline V gene. The V gene lost 2 bases and the J gene lost 5 bases, with 13 bases spanning the gap. CDR3: CAISEMAQTNNSPLHF. The DNA for the CDR3 is TGTGCCATCAGTGAGATGGCCCAGACAAATAATTCACCCCTCCACTTT.

This clone was counted a few times. The V gene is TRBV4-1, the J gene TRBJ2-3; D uncertain. CDR1 and CDR2 from the germline V gene are MGHRA and YSYEKL. The CDR3 is made up of 14 amino acids. Trimming took 2 bases from V and 4 from J, leaving 10 bases between them. The CDR3 region is CASSQPTNADTQYF. The CDR3 bases are TGCGCCAGCAGCCAACCTACGAATGCAGATACGCAGTATTTT.

V usage is TRBV7-6 and J usage is TRBJ1-3, with 11 positions matching TRBD1. This CDR3 contains 17 residues. V lost 5 bases to trimming and J lost 0 bases; unmatched junction nucleotides: 6. The germline gives CDR1 SGHVS, CDR2 FNYEAQ. This chain's CDR3 is CASSPRTGGHSGNTIYF. The CDR3 DNA reads as TGTGCCAGCAGCCCGCGGACAGGGGGCCACTCTGGAAACACCATATATTTT. Combining the CDR3 with reference TRBV7-6 and TRBJ1-3 gives the whole variable domain GAGVSQSPRYKVTKRGQDVALRCDPISGHVSLYWYRQALGQGPEFLTYFNYEAQQDKSGLPNDRFSAERPEGSISTLTIQRTEQRDSAMYRCASSPRTGGHSGNTIYFGEGSWLTVV.

A single count supports this clone. This CDR3 is also generated by other DNA sequences in the sample. The rearrangement uses TRBV10-3 and TRBJ2-5; 9 nucleotides line up with TRBD2. The germline V gene encodes CDR1 ENHRY and CDR2 SYGVKD. The CDR3 has 16 residues. Losses at the gene ends were 0 bases for V and 0 bases for J; bases not matched to a gene: 2. CDR3 residues: CAISESTSGYQETQYF. The CDR3 DNA follows: TGTGCCATCAGTGAGTCGACTAGCGGTTACCAAGAGACCCAGTACTTC.

The V and J genes are TRBV4-2 and TRBJ2-3, with TRBD1 as a possible D gene (5 bases). Germline CDR1 is LGHNA and CDR2 is YNFKEQ. The CDR3 length is 16 residues. V lost 0 bases and J 2 bases, leaving 12 bases between the germline ends. The CDR3 DNA reads TGTGCCAGCAGCCAAGATACTGGGGCGGCCACAGATACGCAGTATTTT. Protein sequence: CASSQDTGAATDTQYF.

This rearrangement joins TRBV10-3 to TRBJ2-7; D remains ambiguous. Trimming shortened V by 6 bases and J by 2 bases, and 14 bases separated the two germline ends. Germline V gives CDR1 ENHRY, CDR2 SYGVKD. The CDR3 loop spans 14 amino acids. As DNA, the CDR3 is TGTGCCATCAGGGGTACACAGCACCCCTACGAGCAGTACTTC. This translates into CAIRGTQHPYEQYF.

DNA of the CDR3: TGTGCCAGCAGCTTAATGGGGGGGTACTCTGGGGCCAACGTCCTGACTTTC. It translates to CASSLMGGYSGANVLTF. This rearrangement joins TRBV7-9 to TRBJ2-6; 7 nucleotides align to TRBD2. The junction had 4 bases not matched to a gene; V was cut back by 2 bases and J by 0 bases. This CDR3 spans 17 amino acids. Germline V gene data show CDR1 as SEHNR and CDR2 as FQNEAQ (reference sequence).